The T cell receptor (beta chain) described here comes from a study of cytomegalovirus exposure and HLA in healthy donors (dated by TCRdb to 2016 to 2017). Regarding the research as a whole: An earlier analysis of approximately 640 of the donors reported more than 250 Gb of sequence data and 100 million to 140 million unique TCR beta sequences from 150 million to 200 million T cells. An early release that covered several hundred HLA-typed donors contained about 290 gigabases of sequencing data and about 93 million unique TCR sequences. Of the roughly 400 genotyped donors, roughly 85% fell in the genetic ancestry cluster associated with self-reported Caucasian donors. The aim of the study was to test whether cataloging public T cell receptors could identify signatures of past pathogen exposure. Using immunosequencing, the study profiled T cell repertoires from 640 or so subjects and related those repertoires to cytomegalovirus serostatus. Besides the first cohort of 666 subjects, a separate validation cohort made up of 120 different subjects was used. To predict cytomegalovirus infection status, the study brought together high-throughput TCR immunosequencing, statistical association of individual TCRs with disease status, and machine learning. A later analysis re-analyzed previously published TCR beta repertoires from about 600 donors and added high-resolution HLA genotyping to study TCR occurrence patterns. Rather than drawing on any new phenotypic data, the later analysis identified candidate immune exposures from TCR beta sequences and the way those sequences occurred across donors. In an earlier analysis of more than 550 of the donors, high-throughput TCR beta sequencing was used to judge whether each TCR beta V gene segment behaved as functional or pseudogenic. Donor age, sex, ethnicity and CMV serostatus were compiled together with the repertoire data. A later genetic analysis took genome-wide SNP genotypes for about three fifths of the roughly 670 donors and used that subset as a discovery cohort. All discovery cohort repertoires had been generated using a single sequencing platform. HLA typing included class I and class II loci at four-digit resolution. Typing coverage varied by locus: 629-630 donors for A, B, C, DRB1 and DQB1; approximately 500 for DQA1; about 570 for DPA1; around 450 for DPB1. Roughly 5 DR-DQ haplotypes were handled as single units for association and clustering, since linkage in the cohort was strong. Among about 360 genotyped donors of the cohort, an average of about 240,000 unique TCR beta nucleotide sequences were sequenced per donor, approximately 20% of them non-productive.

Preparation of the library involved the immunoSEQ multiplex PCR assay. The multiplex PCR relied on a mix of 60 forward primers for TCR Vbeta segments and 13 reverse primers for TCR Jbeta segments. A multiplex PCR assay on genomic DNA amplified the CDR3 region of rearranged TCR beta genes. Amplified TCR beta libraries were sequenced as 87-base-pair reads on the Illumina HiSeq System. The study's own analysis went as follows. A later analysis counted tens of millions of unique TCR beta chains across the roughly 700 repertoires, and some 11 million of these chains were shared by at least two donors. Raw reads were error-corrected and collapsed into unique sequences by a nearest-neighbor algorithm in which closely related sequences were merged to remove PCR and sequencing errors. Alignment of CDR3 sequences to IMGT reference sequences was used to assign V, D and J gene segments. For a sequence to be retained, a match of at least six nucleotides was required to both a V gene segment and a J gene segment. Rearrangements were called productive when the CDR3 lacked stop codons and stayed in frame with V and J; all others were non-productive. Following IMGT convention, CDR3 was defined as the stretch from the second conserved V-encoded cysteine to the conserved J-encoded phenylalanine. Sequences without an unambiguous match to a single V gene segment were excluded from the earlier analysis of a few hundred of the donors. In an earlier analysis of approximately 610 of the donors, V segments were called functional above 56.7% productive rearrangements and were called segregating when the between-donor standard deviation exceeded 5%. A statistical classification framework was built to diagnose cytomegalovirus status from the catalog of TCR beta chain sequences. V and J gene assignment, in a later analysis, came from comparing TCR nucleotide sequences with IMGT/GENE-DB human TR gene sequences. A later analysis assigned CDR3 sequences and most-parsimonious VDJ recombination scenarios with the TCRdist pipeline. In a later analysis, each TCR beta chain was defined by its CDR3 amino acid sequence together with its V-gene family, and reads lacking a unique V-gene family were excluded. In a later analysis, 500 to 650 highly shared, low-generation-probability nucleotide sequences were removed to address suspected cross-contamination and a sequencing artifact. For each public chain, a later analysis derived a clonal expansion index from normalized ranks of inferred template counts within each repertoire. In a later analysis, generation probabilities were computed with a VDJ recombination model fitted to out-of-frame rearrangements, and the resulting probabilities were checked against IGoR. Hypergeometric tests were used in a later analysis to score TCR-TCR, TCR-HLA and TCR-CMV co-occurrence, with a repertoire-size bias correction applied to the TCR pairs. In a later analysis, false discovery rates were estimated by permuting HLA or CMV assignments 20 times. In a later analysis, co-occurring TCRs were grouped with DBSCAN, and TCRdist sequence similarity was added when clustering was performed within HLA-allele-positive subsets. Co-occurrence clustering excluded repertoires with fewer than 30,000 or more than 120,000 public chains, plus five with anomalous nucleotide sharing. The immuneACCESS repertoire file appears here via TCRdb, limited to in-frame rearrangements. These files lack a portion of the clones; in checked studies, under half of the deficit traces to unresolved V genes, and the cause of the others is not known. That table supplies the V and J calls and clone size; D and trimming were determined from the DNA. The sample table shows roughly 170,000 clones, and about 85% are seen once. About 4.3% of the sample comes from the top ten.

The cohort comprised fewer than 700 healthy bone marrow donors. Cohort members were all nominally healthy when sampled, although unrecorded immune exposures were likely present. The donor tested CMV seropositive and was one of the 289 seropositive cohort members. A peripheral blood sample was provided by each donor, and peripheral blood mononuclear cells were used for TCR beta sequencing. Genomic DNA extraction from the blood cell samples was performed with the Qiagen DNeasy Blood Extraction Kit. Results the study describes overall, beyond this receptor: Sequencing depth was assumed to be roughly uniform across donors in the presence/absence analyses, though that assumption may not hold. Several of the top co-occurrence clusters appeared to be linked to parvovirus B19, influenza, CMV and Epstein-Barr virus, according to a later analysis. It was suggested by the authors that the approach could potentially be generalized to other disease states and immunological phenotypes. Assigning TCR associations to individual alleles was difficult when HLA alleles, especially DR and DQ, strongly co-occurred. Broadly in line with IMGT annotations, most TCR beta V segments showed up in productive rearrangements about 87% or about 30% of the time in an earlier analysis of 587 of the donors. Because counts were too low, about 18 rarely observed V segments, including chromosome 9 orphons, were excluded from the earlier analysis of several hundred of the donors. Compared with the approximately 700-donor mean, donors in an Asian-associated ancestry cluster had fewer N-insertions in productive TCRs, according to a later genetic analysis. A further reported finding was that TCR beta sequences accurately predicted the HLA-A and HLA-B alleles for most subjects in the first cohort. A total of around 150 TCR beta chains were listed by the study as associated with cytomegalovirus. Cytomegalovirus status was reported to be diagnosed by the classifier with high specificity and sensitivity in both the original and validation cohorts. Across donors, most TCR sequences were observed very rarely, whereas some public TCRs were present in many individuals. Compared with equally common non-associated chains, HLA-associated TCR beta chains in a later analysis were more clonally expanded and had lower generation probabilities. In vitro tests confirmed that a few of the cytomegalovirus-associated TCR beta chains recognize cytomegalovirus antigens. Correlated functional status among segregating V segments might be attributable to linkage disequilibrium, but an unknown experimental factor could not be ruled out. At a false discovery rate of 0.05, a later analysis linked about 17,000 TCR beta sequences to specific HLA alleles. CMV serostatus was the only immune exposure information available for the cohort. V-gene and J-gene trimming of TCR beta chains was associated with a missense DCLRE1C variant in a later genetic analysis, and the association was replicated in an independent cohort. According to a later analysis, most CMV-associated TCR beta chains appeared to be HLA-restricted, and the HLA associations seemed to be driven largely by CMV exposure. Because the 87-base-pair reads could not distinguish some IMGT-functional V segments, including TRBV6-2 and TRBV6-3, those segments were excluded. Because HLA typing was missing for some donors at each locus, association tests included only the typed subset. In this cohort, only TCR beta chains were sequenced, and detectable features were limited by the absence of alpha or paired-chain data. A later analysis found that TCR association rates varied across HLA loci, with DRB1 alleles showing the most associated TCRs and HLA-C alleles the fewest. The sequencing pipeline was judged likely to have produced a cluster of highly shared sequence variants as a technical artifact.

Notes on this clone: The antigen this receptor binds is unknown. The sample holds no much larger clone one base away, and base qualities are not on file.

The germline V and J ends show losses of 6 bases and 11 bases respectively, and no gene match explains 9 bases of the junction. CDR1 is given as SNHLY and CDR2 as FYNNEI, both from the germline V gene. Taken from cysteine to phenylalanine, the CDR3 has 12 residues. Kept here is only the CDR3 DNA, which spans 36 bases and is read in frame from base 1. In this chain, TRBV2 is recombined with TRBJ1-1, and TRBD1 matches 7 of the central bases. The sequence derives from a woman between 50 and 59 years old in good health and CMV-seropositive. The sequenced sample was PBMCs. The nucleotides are TGTGCCAGCAGGGTACAGGGGACGCAGGCTTTCTTT. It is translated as CASRVQGTQAFF.